This T cell receptor beta chain comes out of a study of regulatory T cells in long-lasting Graves disease. At the level of the study: Graves' patients (newly diagnosed) had been on antithyroid drugs under 3 months.

CDR1 is SGHRS and CDR2 is YFSETQ in the germline V gene. Deletions cut 0 bases from V and 1 base from J, with 7 bases between. The CDR3 runs 15 residues. Arm-PCR of CDR3 regions with iRepertoire HTBI primers generated TCR beta libraries. TCRdb reprocessed the multiplex PCR reads via MiXCR and lists one record per CDR3 protein. Seen here are approximately 560,000 distinct CDR3 sequences, about 16% observed once, and the top ten hold about 11%. The time point denotes: newly diagnosed GD, antithyroid drugs for less than 3 months. PBMC-derived RNA was used for the TCR library. Separately, the same data were catalogued under a study of T cells in Graves' hyperthyroidism and ophthalmopathy.

The chain couples TRBV5-1 to TRBJ2-2, with no clear D. This TCR came from a man aged 18 to 35 with Graves disease. Here the sequenced sample was peripheral blood mononuclear cells (PBMCs), taken at new diagnosis, from a patient treated with antithyroid drugs. The CDR3 region has the DNA TGCGCCAGCAGCTTGGCCACGTGGAACACCGGGGAGCTGTTTTTT. This sequence encodes CASSLATWNTGELFF.